This is a list of T cell receptor beta chains from one sample in a study of cytomegalovirus exposure and HLA in healthy donors. Assay used: immunoSEQ multiplex PCR; TCRdb lists only in-frame clones, some missing. The data show some 130,000 clones, almost 85% seen once. Sequenced sample: PBMCs. These receptors all come from a woman in her twenties or thirties in good health and CMV-seronegative. Both conserved end residues are part of each CDR3. A D gene is named only where the DNA matches it firmly. Size is stated for part of the rows, as once, few or many counts, or as a class when the clone is expanded.

V gene	D gene	clone size	J gene	CDR3 protein	CDR3 DNA
TRBV15	NA	NA	TRBJ1-5	CATSRGDYSNQPQHF	TGTGCCACCAGCAGAGGCGATTATAGCAATCAGCCCCAGCATTTT
TRBV2	NA	NA	TRBJ2-1	CASSPAGLGDNEQFF	TGTGCCAGCAGTCCGGCGGGACTTGGGGACAATGAGCAGTTCTTC
TRBV5-6	NA	NA	TRBJ1-2	CASSLGGVEGYTF	TGTGCCAGCAGCCTGGGCGGGGTGGAGGGCTACACCTTC
TRBV5-4	NA	NA	TRBJ2-1	CASSPRLAVYNEQFF	TGTGCCAGCAGCCCTCGATTAGCGGTATACAATGAGCAGTTCTTC
TRBV2	NA	NA	TRBJ1-4	CASRRQLTNEKLFF	TGTGCCAGCAGGAGACAGCTAACTAATGAAAAACTGTTTTTT
TRBV11-2	NA	NA	TRBJ1-2	CASSLEANYGYTF	TGTGCCAGCAGCTTAGAGGCCAACTATGGCTACACCTTC
TRBV6-5	NA	few	TRBJ1-2	CASSLETGRGGYTF	TGTGCCAGCAGTTTAGAAACAGGGAGAGGTGGCTACACCTTC
TRBV5-4	NA	NA	TRBJ1-1	CASSLRRNTEAFF	TGTGCCAGCAGCTTGCGGAGGAACACTGAAGCTTTCTTT
TRBV25-1	TRBD1	NA	TRBJ2-1	CASSSTGGWYNEQFF	TGTGCCAGCAGCTCGACAGGGGGCTGGTACAATGAGCAGTTCTTC
TRBV2	TRBD1	few	TRBJ2-7	CASSVPDRMNYEQYF	TGTGCCAGCAGCGTGCCGGACAGGATGAACTACGAGCAGTACTTC
TRBV5-6	TRBD1	NA	TRBJ1-1	CASSLAGRGLGEAFF	TGTGCCAGCAGCTTGGCGGGCAGGGGGCTAGGTGAAGCTTTCTTT
TRBV5-6	TRBD1	NA	TRBJ1-1	CASSLAAGGAFF	TGTGCCAGCAGCTTGGCCGCAGGGGGCGCTTTCTTT
TRBV28	TRBD1	NA	TRBJ2-6	CASRTGLSPGANVLTF	TGTGCCAGCAGGACAGGGTTGTCCCCTGGGGCCAACGTCCTGACTTTC
TRBV5-1	NA	NA	TRBJ1-4	CASSSQATNEKLFF	TGCGCCAGCAGCTCTCAGGCAACTAATGAAAAACTGTTTTTT
TRBV18	NA	NA	TRBJ2-7	CASQTTGGSGEQYF	TGTGCCAGCCAAACCACCGGGGGTTCCGGAGAGCAGTACTTC
TRBV6-4	TRBD1	NA	TRBJ1-4	CASSEQGRRKLFF	TGTGCCAGCAGTGAACAGGGGCGAAGAAAACTGTTTTTT
TRBV18	NA	NA	TRBJ1-1	CASSPPNGLGTEAFF	TGTGCCAGCTCACCACCTAACGGGTTGGGCACTGAAGCTTTCTTT
TRBV2	TRBD2	NA	TRBJ2-5	CATGALAGETQYF	TGTGCCACCGGAGCACTAGCGGGTGAGACCCAGTACTTC
TRBV5-1	TRBD1	NA	TRBJ1-2	CASSPQAGGSGGYTF	TGCGCCAGCAGCCCGCAGGCAGGGGGCTCTGGTGGCTACACCTTC
TRBV15	TRBD2	NA	TRBJ2-5	CATSRDARGLAGGLGETQYF	TGTGCCACCAGCAGAGATGCCCGCGGACTAGCGGGGGGGTTAGGGGAGACCCAGTACTTC
TRBV28	TRBD1	NA	TRBJ2-2	CASSLPPGTGTGELFF	TGTGCCAGCAGTTTACCGCCCGGGACAGGGACCGGGGAGCTGTTTTTT
TRBV2	NA	NA	TRBJ2-3	CASRPLAETQYF	TGTGCCAGCAGACCTCTTGCCGAGACGCAGTATTTT
TRBV10-2	NA	NA	TRBJ1-1	CATKPDRPTEAFF	TGCGCCACCAAACCGGACAGACCAACTGAAGCTTTCTTT
TRBV18	NA	NA	TRBJ2-2	CASSPQRLNTGELFF	TGTGCCAGCTCACCACAGCGGCTGAACACCGGGGAGCTGTTTTTT
TRBV2	NA	NA	TRBJ1-2	CASSVYRESPNYGYTF	TGTGCCAGCAGCGTCTACAGGGAAAGCCCTAACTATGGCTACACCTTC
TRBV7-2	TRBD2	NA	TRBJ2-5	CASSPGRGQETQYF	TGTGCCAGCAGCCCCGGGAGGGGCCAAGAGACCCAGTACTTC
TRBV28	TRBD1	NA	TRBJ2-7	CASRPGQVYEQYF	TGTGCCAGCAGACCGGGACAGGTATACGAGCAGTACTTC
TRBV2	TRBD1	NA	TRBJ1-2	CASSSTGGSYGYTF	TGTGCCAGCAGTTCGACAGGGGGAAGCTATGGCTACACCTTC
TRBV2	NA	NA	TRBJ2-5	CASSVQQETQYF	TGTGCCAGCAGTGTACAACAAGAGACCCAGTACTTC
TRBV7-2	TRBD1	NA	TRBJ2-2	CASSPKTGSNTGELFF	TGTGCCAGCAGCCCCAAGACAGGGTCGAACACCGGGGAGCTGTTTTTT
TRBV4-2	NA	NA	TRBJ1-6	CASSPLGVGGNSPLHF	TGTGCCAGCAGCCCCCTGGGGGTAGGGGGAAATTCACCCCTCCACTTT
TRBV2	TRBD1	NA	TRBJ1-2	CASSPQPGQSYTF	TGTGCCAGCAGTCCACAGCCGGGACAGAGCTACACCTTC
TRBV29-1	TRBD2	few	TRBJ2-3	CSGGGSTDTQYF	TGCAGCGGGGGGGGGTCCACAGATACGCAGTATTTT
TRBV11-2	NA	NA	TRBJ1-5	CASSAGTGGQPQHF	TGTGCCAGCAGCGCCGGGACCGGGGGTCAGCCCCAGCATTTT
TRBV28	TRBD1	NA	TRBJ2-7	CASIRQGAYEQYF	TGTGCCAGCATCCGACAGGGGGCCTACGAGCAGTACTTC
TRBV4-1	NA	NA	TRBJ1-5	CASSRNRDRNQPQHF	TGCGCCAGCAGCCGAAATCGGGATCGCAATCAGCCCCAGCATTTT
TRBV11-3	NA	NA	TRBJ2-1	CASSSREYIGNEQFF	TGTGCCAGCAGCTCCCGGGAGTACATTGGGAATGAGCAGTTCTTC
TRBV28	TRBD1	few	TRBJ2-7	CASSSGQGVEQYF	TGTGCCAGCAGTTCGGGACAGGGGGTCGAGCAGTACTTC
TRBV6-5	NA	NA	TRBJ1-5	CASSYGRNQPQHF	TGTGCCAGCAGTTACGGCCGCAATCAGCCCCAGCATTTT
TRBV14	NA	NA	TRBJ2-5	CASSPDLLGTKLRETQYF	TGTGCCAGCAGCCCGGACCTATTGGGGACAAAACTAAGGGAGACCCAGTACTTC